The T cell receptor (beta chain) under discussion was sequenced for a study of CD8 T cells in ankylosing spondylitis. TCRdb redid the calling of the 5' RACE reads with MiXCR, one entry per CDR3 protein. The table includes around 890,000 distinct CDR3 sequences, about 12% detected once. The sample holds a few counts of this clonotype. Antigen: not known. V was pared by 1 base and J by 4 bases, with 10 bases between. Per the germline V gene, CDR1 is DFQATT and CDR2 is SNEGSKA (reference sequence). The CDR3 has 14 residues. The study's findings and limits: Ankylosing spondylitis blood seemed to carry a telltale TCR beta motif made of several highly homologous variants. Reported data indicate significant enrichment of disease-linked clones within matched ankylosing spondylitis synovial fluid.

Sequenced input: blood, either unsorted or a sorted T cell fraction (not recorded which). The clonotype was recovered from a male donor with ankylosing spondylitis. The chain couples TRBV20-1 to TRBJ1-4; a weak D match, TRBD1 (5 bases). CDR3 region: CSARVVQGNEKLFF. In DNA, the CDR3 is TGCAGTGCTAGAGTTGTTCAGGGTAATGAAAAACTGTTTTTT.